This T cell receptor beta chain came from a study of blood T cells in healthy people across ages. On this clonotype: As yet, its antigen is unknown.

The CDR3 is 17 amino acids. General observations from the study: Higher diversity and more naive CD4+ cells were features of long-lived donors, compared to aged donors. The authors considered diversity estimates from one million T cells to be underestimates.

The second PCR ran roughly 6 to 11 cycles with a sample-barcoded 5' primer and J-beta primers. TCRdb re-derived calls from the 5' RACE reads in MiXCR, one entry per CDR3 protein. The table lists 250,000 to 300,000 distinct CDR3 sequences, 27% of them singletons. This chain links TRBV12-3 or TRBV12-4 with TRBJ2-5; 12 nucleotides line up with TRBD2. TRBJ2-7 explains the end of the DNA better; the J call may be wrong. Specimen: blood. The clonotype originates from a woman in her 70s in good health. CDR3 DNA: TGTGCCAGCAGAAATACCGGGACTAGCGGGTTCTCCTACGAGCAGTACTTC. It encodes CASRNTGTSGFSYEQYF.